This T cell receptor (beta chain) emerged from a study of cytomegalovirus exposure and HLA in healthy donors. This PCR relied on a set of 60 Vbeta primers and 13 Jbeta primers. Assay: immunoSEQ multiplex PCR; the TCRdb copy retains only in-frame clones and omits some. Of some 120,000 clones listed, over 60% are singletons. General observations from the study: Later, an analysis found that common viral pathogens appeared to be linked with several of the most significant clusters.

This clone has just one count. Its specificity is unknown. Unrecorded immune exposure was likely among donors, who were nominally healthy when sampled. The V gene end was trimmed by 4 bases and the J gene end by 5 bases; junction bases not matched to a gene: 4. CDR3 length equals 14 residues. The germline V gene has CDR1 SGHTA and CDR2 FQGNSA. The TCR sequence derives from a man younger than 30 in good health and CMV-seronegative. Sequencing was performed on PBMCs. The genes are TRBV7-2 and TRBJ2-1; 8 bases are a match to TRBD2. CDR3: CASSSGLANNEQFF. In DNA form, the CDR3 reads TGTGCCAGCAGCTCCGGACTAGCCAACAATGAGCAGTTCTTC.